A selection of T cell receptor beta chains follows, all from one sample in a study of blood T cell repertoires in COVID-19. TCRdb keeps only in-frame clones here, not all; method: immunoSEQ multiplex PCR. The sample records fewer than 450,000 clones, more than 75% being singletons. Sequencing input: PBMCs or T cells enriched from blood (not recorded which). These receptors all come from a woman aged 18 to 35 who had recovered from COVID-19. Each CDR3 is given without its conserved first and last residue.

v_gene	j_gene	CDR3aa
TRBV9	TRBJ1-2	ASSLEGKANYGYT
TRBV7-9	TRBJ1-3	ASRAGADRGHSGNTIY
TRBV15	TRBJ2-7	ATSRGRERPD
TRBV4-1	TRBJ2-3	ASKDSIVHTDTQY
TRBV19	TRBJ1-5	ASSISGTTYSNQPQH
TRBV5-4	TRBJ1-2	ASSLRGGSYGYT
TRBV3-1/TRBV3-2	TRBJ2-2	ASSQDWMGQPNTGELF
TRBV9	TRBJ1-1	ASSPRGRAGGDTEAF
TRBV4-1	TRBJ1-5	ASSQVAGERNQPQH
TRBV9	TRBJ1-4	ASSVTGRRDEKLF
TRBV10-3	TRBJ1-2	AISDAGGNYGYT
TRBV11-2	TRBJ2-3	ASSLVRGTDTQY
TRBV10-3	TRBJ2-1	AIRPGTSGKSSYNEQF
TRBV5-5	TRBJ2-3	ASSFVFDSRDTQY
TRBV9	TRBJ2-3	ASSVAASGGAIHTQY
TRBV2	TRBJ1-2	ASTDRGLFYGYT
TRBV3-1/TRBV3-2	TRBJ1-2	ASSQDTGTGARGYT
TRBV6-2/TRBV6-3	TRBJ1-1	ASSLQENTEAF
TRBV12-3/TRBV12-4	TRBJ1-5	ASSNRDSTF
TRBV2	TRBJ2-1	ASSPGQGRNEQF
TRBV27	TRBJ1-2	ASSLGPANYGYT
TRBV9	TRBJ1-6	ASSPRGAHNSPLH
TRBV4-1	TRBJ2-3	ASSPDRASDTQY
TRBV2	TRBJ1-1	ASSEAGQGLR
TRBV2	TRBJ1-6	ASRWGVSSYNSPLH
TRBV19	TRBJ1-3	ASSIGRDSGNTIY
TRBV11-2	TRBJ2-7	ASSRYYEQY